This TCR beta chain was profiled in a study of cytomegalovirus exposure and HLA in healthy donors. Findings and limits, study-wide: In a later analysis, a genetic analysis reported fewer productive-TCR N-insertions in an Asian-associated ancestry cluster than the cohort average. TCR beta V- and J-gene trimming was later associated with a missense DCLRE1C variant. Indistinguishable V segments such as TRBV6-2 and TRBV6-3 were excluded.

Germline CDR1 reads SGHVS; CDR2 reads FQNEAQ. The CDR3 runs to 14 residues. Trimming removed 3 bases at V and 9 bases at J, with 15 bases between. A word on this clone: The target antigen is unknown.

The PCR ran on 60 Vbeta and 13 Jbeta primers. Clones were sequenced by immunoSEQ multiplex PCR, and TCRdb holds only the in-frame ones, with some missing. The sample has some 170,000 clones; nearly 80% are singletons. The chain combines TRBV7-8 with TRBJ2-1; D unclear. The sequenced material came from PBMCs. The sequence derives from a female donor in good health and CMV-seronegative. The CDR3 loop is CASSFVLEPSEQFF. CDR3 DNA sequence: TGTGCCAGCAGCTTCGTTCTCGAACCCAGTGAGCAGTTCTTC.